These 15 T cell receptor beta chains share one sample of origin, sequenced in a study of blood T cell repertoires in COVID-19. Repertoires were generated with immunoSEQ multiplex PCR, while TCRdb's copy carries only in-frame clones and drops some. The table shows about 310,000 clones, with approximately 89% occurring only once. Sequenced: PBMCs or T cells enriched from blood (not recorded which). The source of these receptors is a woman in her thirties or forties who had recovered from COVID-19.

The rearrangement joins TRBV13 to TRBJ2-1, with 12 bases lining up with TRBD2. Germline trimming cut 5 bases from V and 2 bases from J; bases unmatched to any gene: 7. The CDR3 consists of 17 residues. Germline V gene data show CDR1 as PRHDT and CDR2 as FYEKMQ (reference sequence). The CDR3 here is CASSAQTSGSPYNEQFF. The CDR3 DNA sequence: TGTGCCAGCAGCGCCCAGACTAGCGGGAGTCCCTACAATGAGCAGTTCTTC.

The chain has TRBV7-9 and TRBJ2-5; TRBD1 agrees at 10 bases. This CDR3 contains 14 residues. The junction had 5 bases not matched to a gene; V was cut back by 5 bases and J by 5 bases. Germline V gene lookup returns CDR1 SEHNR and CDR2 FQNEAQ (reference sequence). In DNA form, the CDR3 reads TGTGCCAGCAGCCGCGGGACAGGGGAGGAGACCCAGTACTTC. This sequence encodes CASSRGTGEETQYF.

The V call is TRBV28, the J call TRBJ2-2; 9 bases match TRBD2. The germline gives CDR1 MDHEN, CDR2 SYDVKM. V dropped 3 bases and J dropped 9; count of bases not matched to a gene: 11. The length of the CDR3 is 16 residues. This CDR3 reads CASSFVWVSGGRELFF. The CDR3 DNA follows: TGTGCCAGCAGTTTTGTTTGGGTTAGCGGGGGCCGGGAGCTGTTTTTT.

This sequence joins TRBV4-2 and TRBJ2-3, with D possibly matching TRBD2 (5 bases). The V end was cut by 0 bases, the J end by 2 bases, with 9 bases between. Germline values: CDR1 LGHNA, CDR2 YNFKEQ. This CDR3 has 15 residues. The CDR3, as DNA: TGTGCCAGCAGCCAAGAAAGCGGATACACAGATACGCAGTATTTT. It encodes CASSQESGYTDTQYF.

The chain uses TRBV7-9 and TRBJ1-5, with a weak D call TRBD1 (6 bases). V lost 6 bases and J lost 7, with 10 bases in between. Germline V gene data show CDR1 as SEHNR and CDR2 as FQNEAQ (reference sequence). The CDR3 loop spans 12 amino acids. CDR3 coding DNA: TGTGCCAGCAGTCAACAGGGCCAGCCCCAGCATTTT. The encoded protein is CASSQQGQPQHF.

V is TRBV6-2 or TRBV6-3 and J is TRBJ2-2; D is unclear. CDR3 length: 14 residues. V was pared by 2 bases and J by 7 bases, with 11 bases between. Germline V CDR1 and CDR2: MNHEY, SVGEGT. CDR3 in amino acids: CASSYAAYNGELFF. The CDR3 region has the DNA TGTGCCAGCAGTTACGCGGCCTACAACGGGGAGCTGTTTTTT.

This clone was detected only once. The chain has TRBV5-4 and TRBJ2-7; D possibly corresponds to TRBD1 (5 bases). Germline V CDR1 and CDR2: SGHNT, YYREEE (reference sequence). The CDR3 has 12 amino acids. The V and J ends lost 3 bases and 6 bases respectively, with 10 bases between them. The CDR3 spells CASSWKGAEQYF. Here the CDR3 DNA reads TGTGCCAGCAGCTGGAAAGGGGCCGAGCAGTACTTC.

The chain carries TRBV25-1 and TRBJ1-4, with D hard to call. CDR1 is MGHDK, CDR2 SYGVNS, per germline. The CDR3 covers 13 residues. The V gene lost 3 bases and the J gene lost 11 bases, with 13 bases spanning the gap. CDR3 DNA: TGTGCCAGCAGTGACACCGGGTCCCACAAACTGTTTTTT. Translation gives CASSDTGSHKLFF.

The V call is TRBV4-3, the J call TRBJ2-6, with a weak D call TRBD2 (6 bases). Trimming took off 1 base at V and 3 bases at J, with 10 bases between the two ends. The germline V gene has CDR1 LGHNA and CDR2 YSLEER. This CDR3 region has 16 residues. DNA for the CDR3: TGCGCCAGCAGCCAAGTAGGGACTCTTGGGGCCAACGTCCTGACTTTC. It yields the protein CASSQVGTLGANVLTF.

The chain couples TRBV27 to TRBJ2-1, with 11 bases fitting TRBD2. The CDR3 runs 13 residues. Per germline, CDR1 MNHEY and CDR2 SMNVEV (reference sequence). The ends lost 0 bases at V and 16 bases at J; junction bases unmatched: 5. The CDR3 nucleotides read TGTGCCAGCAGTTTATCACTAGCGGGGGAACTATTCTTC. This codes for CASSLSLAGELFF.

This chain links TRBV19 with TRBJ2-2; TRBD1 matches 11 bases. Germline CDR1 and CDR2: LNHDA and SQIVND (reference sequence). The CDR3 contains 15 residues. V was pared by 6 bases and J by 5 bases, with 5 bases of the junction left unmatched. The CDR3 reads CASRDRGRGTGELFF. The CDR3 nucleotides are TGTGCCAGTAGGGACAGGGGGCGAGGAACCGGGGAGCTGTTTTTT. The full variable domain, rest sourced from reference TRBV19 and TRBJ2-2, is DGGITQSPKYLFRKEGQNVTLSCEQNLNHDAMYWYRQDPGQGLRLIYYSQIVNDFQKGDIAEGYSVSREKKESFPLTVTSAQKNPTAFYLCASRDRGRGTGELFFGEGSRLTVL.

The rearrangement uses TRBV6-5 and TRBJ2-5; 7 nucleotides line up with TRBD2. CDR3 length: 15 amino acids. Trimming took 6 bases from V and 4 from J; bases not matched to a gene: 11. In germline, CDR1 is MNHEY, CDR2 SVGAGI. The CDR3 nucleotides are TGTGCCAGCAGGGGGACCAGGGAGGGAGGAGAGACCCAGTACTTC. Its protein product is CASRGTREGGETQYF.

V usage is TRBV7-2 and J usage is TRBJ1-2, with 10 bases identical to TRBD1. J gave up 4 bases and V 5 bases, and 13 bases lay outside the gene matches. Germline V lookup: CDR1 SGHTA, CDR2 FQGNSA. The CDR3 spans 17 residues. CDR3 residues: CASSPMGPGQGTYGYTF. CDR3 nucleotides: TGTGCCAGCAGCCCGATGGGCCCGGGACAGGGGACCTATGGCTACACCTTC.

The gene calls are TRBV28 and TRBJ2-7, with 11 bases lining up with TRBD2. With 6 bases clipped from V and 12 bases from J, the junction kept 13 bases outside the gene matches. This CDR3 contains 14 residues. From germline, CDR1 is MDHEN and CDR2 SYDVKM. The CDR3 DNA sequence: TGTGCCAGCAGCCCTGGGGGGACTAGCGGTGACTGGTACTTC. Residues: CASSPGGTSGDWYF.

The V call is TRBV29-1, the J call TRBJ2-7; D is possibly TRBD1 (6 bases). V lost 6 bases to trimming and J lost 4 bases, with 16 bases between them. This CDR3 contains 13 residues. Germline V gives CDR1 SQVTM, CDR2 ANQGSEA. CDR3 sequence reads: CSVQTGPGYEQYF. The CDR3 DNA reads as TGCAGCGTGCAGACAGGCCCGGGGTACGAGCAGTACTTC.